The rows below give T cell receptor beta chains drawn from one sample of a study of Ad26.COV2.S vaccination and SARS-CoV-2 variants. Assay used: immunoSEQ multiplex PCR; TCRdb lists only in-frame clones, some missing. Of a few hundred thousand clones in the sample, 92% are singletons; the top ten hold around 1.8%. Source: peripheral blood, taken in a trial of Ad26.COV2.S vaccine versus placebo. Receptors were obtained from a person between 18 and 65 years old who received the Ad26.COV2.S COVID-19 vaccine or a placebo. Both conserved end residues are part of each CDR3. Fields, in order: V gene, J gene, CDR3 protein.

v_gene: TRBV19
j_gene: TRBJ2-1
CDR3aa: CASSWGGTYNEQFF

v_gene: TRBV6-5
j_gene: TRBJ1-1
CDR3aa: CASTPRRWSTEAFF

v_gene: TRBV28
j_gene: TRBJ1-6
CDR3aa: CASSLSELSSYNSPLHF

v_gene: TRBV5-1
j_gene: TRBJ1-2
CDR3aa: CASSPGTGYGGYTF

v_gene: TRBV11-3
j_gene: TRBJ2-3
CDR3aa: CASSATRSTDTQYF

v_gene: TRBV4-3
j_gene: TRBJ2-4
CDR3aa: CASSQDPLAGGLAAKNIQYF

v_gene: TRBV19
j_gene: TRBJ2-2
CDR3aa: CASSNLRTRVGTGELFF

v_gene: TRBV6-6
j_gene: TRBJ1-3
CDR3aa: CASTTGGSISGNTIYF

v_gene: TRBV20-1
j_gene: TRBJ2-7
CDR3aa: CIRGGPYEQYF

v_gene: TRBV6-5
j_gene: TRBJ2-1
CDR3aa: CASSRLAGPYNEQFF

v_gene: TRBV18
j_gene: TRBJ1-5
CDR3aa: CASSHTESNQPQHF

v_gene: TRBV30
j_gene: TRBJ1-3
CDR3aa: CAWSDEGLSGNTIYF

v_gene: TRBV12-3/TRBV12-4
j_gene: TRBJ2-2
CDR3aa: CASRPQLTGELFF

v_gene: TRBV28
j_gene: TRBJ1-1
CDR3aa: CASSFEKAFF

v_gene: TRBV9
j_gene: TRBJ1-1
CDR3aa: CASSPVGTEAFF

v_gene: TRBV27
j_gene: TRBJ2-1
CDR3aa: CASSLQGAYNEQFF

v_gene: TRBV19
j_gene: TRBJ2-2
CDR3aa: CASTPPDRDTGELFF

v_gene: TRBV30
j_gene: TRBJ1-1
CDR3aa: CAWRAIRGASIEAFF

v_gene: TRBV11-2
j_gene: TRBJ2-5
CDR3aa: CASSLGGGVAQYF

v_gene: TRBV30
j_gene: TRBJ2-7
CDR3aa: CAWSVGGYEQYF

v_gene: TRBV15
j_gene: TRBJ1-2
CDR3aa: CATSRGGDWGYTF

v_gene: TRBV11-2
j_gene: TRBJ1-6
CDR3aa: CASSLAEGAGSPLHF

v_gene: TRBV28
j_gene: TRBJ2-7
CDR3aa: CASSSPGQGTYEQYF

v_gene: TRBV27
j_gene: TRBJ2-4
CDR3aa: CASSPFREGIQYF

v_gene: TRBV7-2
j_gene: TRBJ2-5
CDR3aa: CASSPWTGTETQYF

v_gene: TRBV9
j_gene: TRBJ2-7
CDR3aa: CASGFAPGPTDEQYF

v_gene: TRBV7-9
j_gene: TRBJ2-1
CDR3aa: CASSLGGAAEQFF

v_gene: TRBV5-1
j_gene: TRBJ2-1
CDR3aa: CASSLGQYNEQFF

v_gene: TRBV12-5
j_gene: TRBJ1-2
CDR3aa: CASGLVTGGELGGYTF

v_gene: TRBV7-6
j_gene: TRBJ2-7
CDR3aa: CASSPGTGRNEQYF

v_gene: TRBV9
j_gene: TRBJ2-3
CDR3aa: CASSVWDRITDTQYF

v_gene: TRBV4-1
j_gene: TRBJ1-3
CDR3aa: CASSPGPGQGITIYF

v_gene: TRBV18
j_gene: TRBJ2-3
CDR3aa: CASSPPGVAGGTDTQYF

v_gene: TRBV19
j_gene: TRBJ2-5
CDR3aa: CAAGGRGTKVAQYF

v_gene: TRBV4-3
j_gene: TRBJ1-2
CDR3aa: CASSPASKGYGYTF

v_gene: TRBV7-9
j_gene: TRBJ1-4
CDR3aa: CASSSRDSVTNEKLFF

v_gene: TRBV19
j_gene: TRBJ1-1
CDR3aa: CASSPMNTEAFF

v_gene: TRBV5-1
j_gene: TRBJ2-5
CDR3aa: CAAAGGPQETQYF

v_gene: TRBV27
j_gene: TRBJ2-7
CDR3aa: CASSPWVRYEQYF

v_gene: TRBV19
j_gene: TRBJ1-1
CDR3aa: CASSPGGDGTEAFF

v_gene: TRBV19
j_gene: TRBJ1-1
CDR3aa: CASRVRGATEAFF

v_gene: TRBV2
j_gene: TRBJ1-5
CDR3aa: CASRTGGQPSQPQHF

v_gene: TRBV19
j_gene: TRBJ2-2
CDR3aa: CASRQVGSGELFF

v_gene: TRBV7-2
j_gene: TRBJ2-3
CDR3aa: CASSFRTSGGVTQYF

v_gene: TRBV3-1/TRBV3-2
j_gene: TRBJ1-3
CDR3aa: CASSQFLYIGPGNTIYF

v_gene: TRBV7-2
j_gene: TRBJ1-2
CDR3aa: CASSSPLNGYTF

v_gene: TRBV7-9
j_gene: TRBJ2-1
CDR3aa: CASSLVTSGGASNEQFF

v_gene: TRBV5-1
j_gene: TRBJ2-5
CDR3aa: CASSATGAETQYF

v_gene: TRBV10-2
j_gene: TRBJ2-3
CDR3aa: CASSEQPHTDTQYF

v_gene: TRBV28
j_gene: TRBJ1-1
CDR3aa: CASSLYHRTLPGNTEAFF

v_gene: TRBV20-1
j_gene: TRBJ1-1
CDR3aa: CSASARVDTEAFF

v_gene: TRBV11-3
j_gene: TRBJ2-5
CDR3aa: CASSLDQCGPEGIMKETQYF

v_gene: TRBV5-6
j_gene: TRBJ1-2
CDR3aa: CASSFRVPMLSGPNYGYTF